This paragraph reports one T cell receptor (beta chain). The target of this receptor is not known. Nothing much larger sits one base from this clone, and base qualities are not available. The data stem from a study of memory B cells and T cells in multiple sclerosis (dated 2018 in TCRdb). With respect to the entire study: The study compared TCR beta repertoires of autoproliferating peripheral T cells with brain lesion-infiltrating T cells in multiple sclerosis patients. TCR sequencing involved a couple of multiple sclerosis patients from whom brain lesions at autopsy or brain-infiltrating cells from biopsy were available. The paper as a whole reports these results and caveats: Clone-set sizes varied between compartments, which affected the numbers of shared clonotypes and made normalization necessary.

Via the germline V gene, CDR1 is SNHLY and CDR2 FYNNEI. V is shortened by 11 bases, J by 6 bases, and the region joining them spans 19 bases. The CDR3 spans 14 residues, from the cysteine through the phenylalanine. Of the read, only the CDR3 DNA is kept; its 42 bases are in frame from base 1. After CFSE-labeled PBMCs were cultured without a stimulus, the autoproliferating (CFSEdim) and non-proliferating (CFSEhi) T cell fractions were sequenced separately. Altogether, approximately 5x10^7 CFSE-labeled PBMCs were kept in culture for more than 6 days with no stimulus, after which the replicate wells were combined. PBMCs were labeled with around 0.45 uM CFSE and were cultured without exogenous stimuli in serum-free AIM-V medium. PBMCs were obtained by Ficoll density gradient centrifugation and kept cryopreserved until use. Using a FACSAria III, live 7-AAD-negative cells were sorted, then washed with PBS and stored frozen at -80 degrees C as dry pellets.

TCRbeta CDR3 regions were amplified from extracted genomic DNA using the immunoSEQ Platform. The immunoSEQ assay used multiplex PCR together with high-throughput sequencing and a bioinformatics pipeline from the vendor. The source study handled its data this way. Non-productive sequences and CDR3s shorter than 4 amino acids were removed, and clonotype frequencies were recalculated per sample. In immunoSEQ Analyzer 2.0, a clonotype counted as shared when the CDR3 amino acid, V gene and J gene sequences were identical. To normalize repertoire overlap, the number of shared clonotypes was divided by the product of the two clone-set sizes and multiplied by 1000 to give arbitrary units. TCRdb took over this immuneACCESS table, retaining in-frame rearrangements with V and J assigned. Such tables are incomplete; in checked studies, under half of the missing clones stem from an unresolved V gene, and the remainder is unexplained. The DNA was the basis for D and trimming; V, J and clone size are from that table. A total of over 35,000 clones appear in this sample, over 75% of them only once. Of the sample, more than 0.95% is held by the ten largest clones.

Source material: PBMCs from blood kept in culture. The receptor's source is a human donor with multiple sclerosis. This sequence uses TRBV2 and TRBJ2-2; the D gene cannot be named for sure. The DNA is as follows: TGTGCCCGCTCGCGTAGGGTGGTCCCCGGGGAGCTGTTTTTT. It specifies CARSRRVVPGELFF.